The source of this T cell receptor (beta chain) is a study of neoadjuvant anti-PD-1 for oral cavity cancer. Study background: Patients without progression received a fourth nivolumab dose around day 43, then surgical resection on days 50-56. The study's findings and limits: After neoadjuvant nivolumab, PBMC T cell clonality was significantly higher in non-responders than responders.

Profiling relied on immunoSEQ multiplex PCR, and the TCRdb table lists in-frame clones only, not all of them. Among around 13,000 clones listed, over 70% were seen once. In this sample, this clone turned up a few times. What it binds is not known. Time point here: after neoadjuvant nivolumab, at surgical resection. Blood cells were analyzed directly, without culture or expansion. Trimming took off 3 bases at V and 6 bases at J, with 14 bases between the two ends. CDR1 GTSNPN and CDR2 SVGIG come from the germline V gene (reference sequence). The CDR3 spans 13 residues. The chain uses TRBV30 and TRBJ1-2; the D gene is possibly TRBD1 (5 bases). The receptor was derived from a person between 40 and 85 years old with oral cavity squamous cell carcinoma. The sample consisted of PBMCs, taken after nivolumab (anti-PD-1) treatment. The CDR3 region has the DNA TGTGCCTGGAGCTTCGCAGGGAGGAATGGCTACACCTTC. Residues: CAWSFAGRNGYTF.